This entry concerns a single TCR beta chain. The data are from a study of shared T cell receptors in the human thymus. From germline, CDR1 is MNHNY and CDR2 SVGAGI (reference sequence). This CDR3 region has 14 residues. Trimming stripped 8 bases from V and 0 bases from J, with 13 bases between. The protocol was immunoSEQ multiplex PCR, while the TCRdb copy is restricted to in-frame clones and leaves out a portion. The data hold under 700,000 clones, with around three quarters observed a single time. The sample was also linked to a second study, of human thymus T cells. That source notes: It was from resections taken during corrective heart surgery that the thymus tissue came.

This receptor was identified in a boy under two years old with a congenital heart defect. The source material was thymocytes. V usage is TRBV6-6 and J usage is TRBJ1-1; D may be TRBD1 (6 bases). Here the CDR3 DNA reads TGTGCCAGCGCTTGGACAGAGATGAACACTGAAGCTTTCTTT. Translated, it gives CASAWTEMNTEAFF.